A single sample gave rise to the 10 T cell receptor beta chains below, sequenced in a study of blood T cell repertoires in COVID-19. Sequenced by immunoSEQ multiplex PCR; TCRdb stores in-frame clones only, minus some. Of about 100,000 clones in the sample, about 83% were seen once. Specimen: peripheral blood. Receptors were obtained from a woman in her seventies with acute or convalescent COVID-19.

The rearrangement links TRBV7-3 to TRBJ2-1; the D gene is possibly TRBD1 (6 bases). Germline V gene lookup returns CDR1 SGHTA and CDR2 FQGTGA. The CDR3 spans 12 residues. V gave up 1 base and J gave up 10 bases, with 8 bases separating them. CDR3 nucleotides: TGTGCCAGCAGCTTAAAGGGGACAGAGCAGTTCTTC. This gives the protein CASSLKGTEQFF.

CDR3 in amino acids: CASSFGSYGELFF. DNA of the CDR3: TGTGCCAGCAGCTTTGGGAGCTACGGGGAGCTGTTTTTT. The rearrangement links TRBV11-3 to TRBJ2-2; tentative D call: TRBD2 (5 bases). Trimming stripped 3 bases from V and 7 bases from J, with 9 bases between. The CDR3 length is 13 residues. Germline V CDR1 and CDR2: SGHNT, YENEEA.

The chain links TRBV3-1 (or the pseudogene TRBV3-2) to TRBJ1-2; D unclear. Trimming left V 1 base short and J 4 bases short, with 10 bases between. The CDR3 extends over 14 amino acids. Germline CDR1 reads LGHDT; CDR2 reads YNNKEL (reference sequence). The CDR3 region has the DNA TGTGCCAGCAGCCAAGCGAAAGCTTCCTATGGCTACACCTTC. Its translation: CASSQAKASYGYTF.

This chain connects TRBV19 to TRBJ1-1; 8 positions match TRBD1. V was pared by 5 bases and J by 4 bases, with 3 bases of the junction left unmatched. The CDR3 loop spans 13 amino acids. The germline CDR1 and CDR2 sequences are LNHDA and SQIVND (reference sequence). The chain's CDR3 is CASSPGTGTEAFF. The CDR3 DNA is TGTGCCAGTAGTCCCGGGACAGGCACTGAAGCTTTCTTT.

The chain has TRBV5-4 and TRBJ2-1; a possible D gene is TRBD1 (6 bases). This CDR3 is 17 amino acids long. The V end lost 3 bases, the J end lost 4 bases, and 20 bases lay between the germline ends. Germline V gene lookup returns CDR1 SGHNT and CDR2 YYREEE (reference sequence). The CDR3 region has the DNA TGTGCCAGCAGCTCAGGTGTCGGGACGAGGGGGTACAATGAGCAGTTCTTC. Protein product: CASSSGVGTRGYNEQFF.

The chain recombines TRBV6-2 or TRBV6-3 with TRBJ2-7; D may be TRBD2 (6 bases). The CDR3 is 15 amino acids. Trimming pared 7 bases from V and 7 bases from J, leaving 23 bases between. CDR1 MNHEY and CDR2 SVGEGT come from the germline V gene. The CDR3 spells CASNPVRDLTGEQYF. CDR3 DNA sequence: TGTGCCAGCAACCCCGTCCGGGACTTAACGGGGGAGCAGTACTTC.

The chain joins TRBV28 to TRBJ2-5; 7 bases are shared with TRBD2. Germline CDR1 reads MDHEN; CDR2 reads SYDVKM. Trimming took 11 bases from V and 3 from J; bases not matched to a gene: 6. The CDR3 runs 12 residues. CDR3 bases: TGTGCCTCCTTGGGGGGGAAAGAGACCCAGTACTTC. As protein: CASLGGKETQYF.

The chain carries TRBV18 and TRBJ2-2; unclear D gene. The CDR3 is 17 amino acids. From germline, CDR1 is KGHSH and CDR2 LQKENI. V was shortened by 1 base and J by 6 bases, with 18 bases between the two germline ends. Written as DNA, the CDR3 is TGTGCCAGCTCACCACTAGTTCCGGTATCAGGTCCCGGGGAGCTGTTTTTT. Translating gives CASSPLVPVSGPGELFF.

This clone has more than one count but fewer than ten. The rearrangement links TRBV7-2 to TRBJ2-3; D possibly corresponds to TRBD2 (5 bases). CDR3 length equals 14 residues. With 2 bases removed from V and 4 bases from J, the gap between germline ends came to 10 bases. CDR1 and CDR2 from the germline V gene are SGHTA and FQGNSA. The CDR3 DNA reads TGTGCCAGCAGCTTACGGGTAGCGTCAGATACGCAGTATTTT. The encoded protein is CASSLRVASDTQYF.

This clone has only a few counts. V gene TRBV2 combines with J gene TRBJ1-4, with 7 bases that match TRBD1. V trimming: 7 bases; J trimming: 7 bases; junction bases outside the gene matches: 6. The CDR3 contains 13 residues. CDR1 is SNHLY, CDR2 FYNNEI, per germline. Here the CDR3 DNA reads TGTGCCAGCAACCCGACAGGGTTTGAAAAACTGTTTTTT. Translated, it gives CASNPTGFEKLFF.